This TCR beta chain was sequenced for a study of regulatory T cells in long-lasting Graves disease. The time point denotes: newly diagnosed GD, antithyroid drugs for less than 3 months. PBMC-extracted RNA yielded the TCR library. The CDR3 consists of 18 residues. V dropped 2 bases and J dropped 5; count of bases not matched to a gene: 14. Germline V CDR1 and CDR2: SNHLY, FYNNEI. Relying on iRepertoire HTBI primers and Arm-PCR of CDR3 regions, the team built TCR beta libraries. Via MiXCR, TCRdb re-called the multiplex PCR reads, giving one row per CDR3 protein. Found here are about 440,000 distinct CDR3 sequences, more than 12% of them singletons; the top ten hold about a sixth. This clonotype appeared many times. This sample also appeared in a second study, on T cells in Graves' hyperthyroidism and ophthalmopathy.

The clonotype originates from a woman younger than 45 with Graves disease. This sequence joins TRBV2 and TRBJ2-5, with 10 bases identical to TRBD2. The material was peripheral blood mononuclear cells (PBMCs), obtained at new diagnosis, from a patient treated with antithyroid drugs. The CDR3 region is CASSETWASGGSWETQYF. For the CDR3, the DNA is TGTGCCAGCAGTGAAACCTGGGCTAGCGGGGGATCGTGGGAGACCCAGTACTTC.